Reported below is one TCR beta chain. This entry is derived from a study of blood T cell repertoires in COVID-19. For the study at large: T cells, B-cell-depleted T cells, or PBMCs provided the cDNA or gDNA that served as material.

Sequenced by immunoSEQ multiplex PCR; TCRdb stores in-frame clones only, minus some. The repertoire holds some 300,000 clones, with 86% as singletons. With 6 bases removed from V and 2 bases from J, the gap between germline ends came to 6 bases. This CDR3 has 12 residues. Germline lookup yields CDR1 SNHLY and CDR2 FYNNEI. Followed longitudinally, the Seattle patients had been enrolled during active infection. This TCR came from a woman aged 70-85 years with COVID-19, enrolled during active disease. This sequence joins TRBV2 and TRBJ2-3; unclear D gene. The sequenced material came from peripheral blood. The DNA of the CDR3 is TGTGCCAGCAGCCCAGACACAGATACGCAGTATTTT. Translation: CASSPDTDTQYF.